The clone carrying this T cell receptor beta chain was detected a few times. CDR3 size: 15 residues. Germline V CDR1 and CDR2: LGHDT, YNNKEL (reference sequence). The V end lost 2 bases, the J end lost 0 bases, and 8 bases lay between the germline ends. The data originate from a study of T cells in Graves' hyperthyroidism and ophthalmopathy. Amplification of TCR beta CDR3 regions used RNA as the template. The TCR CDR3 was amplified in a first-round RT-PCR using the HTBI primer set. In TCRdb, the multiplex PCR reads were re-called with MiXCR into one record per CDR3 protein. Among 300,000 or so distinct CDR3 sequences listed, about 21% were seen once.

The receptor was derived from a woman in her forties or fifties with Graves' hyperthyroidism. Material for sequencing was blood. This chain links TRBV3-1 with TRBJ2-1, with D tentatively TRBD2 (5 bases). The CDR3 spells CASSQQRSSYNEQFF. The CDR3, as DNA: TGTGCCAGCAGCCAACAGCGGAGCTCCTACAATGAGCAGTTCTTC.